What follows describes a single TCR beta chain. The assay was immunoSEQ multiplex PCR, and TCRdb's table has in-frame clones only and misses some. The sample consists of over 130,000 clones, over 90% of them appearing once. The record originates from a study of CD4+ T cells in melanoma. The CDR3 contains 13 residues. Trimming removed 6 bases from V and 3 bases from J, with 8 bases in between. CDR1 MRHNA and CDR2 SNTAGT come from the germline V gene. This sequence joins TRBV6-4 and TRBJ1-4; weak D call: TRBD1 (5 bases). The clonotype originates from a human donor with melanoma. CDR3 sequence: CASRAGPNEKLFF. The CDR3 DNA is TGTGCCAGCAGGGCAGGGCCTAATGAAAAACTGTTTTTT.